The rows below give T cell receptor beta chains drawn from one sample of a study of neurological immune-mediated disorders. Each CDR3 protein gets one entry after TCRdb re-called the 5' RACE reads with MiXCR. The table has under 80,000 distinct CDR3 sequences, around a tenth seen once. Material for sequencing was PBMCs. The source is a man between 45 and 60 years old in good health. CDR3s include the opening cysteine and the closing phenylalanine or tryptophan. Each record gives: D gene, clone size, J gene, V gene, CDR3 protein, CDR3 DNA. The D gene is left open where the match is weak. Size is stated for part of the rows, as once, few or many counts, or as a class when the clone is expanded.

d_gene: -; abundance: many; j_gene: TRBJ1-1; v_gene: TRBV3-1; CDR3aa: CASSHRHTIEAFF; CDR3nt: TGTGCCAGCAGCCATAGACACACGATCGAAGCTTTCTTT
d_gene: -; abundance: many; j_gene: TRBJ1-5; v_gene: TRBV5-5; CDR3aa: CASSLDGFQPQHF; CDR3nt: TGTGCCAGCAGCTTGGATGGTTTTCAGCCCCAGCATTTT
d_gene: TRBD2; abundance: many; j_gene: TRBJ2-2; v_gene: TRBV5-1; CDR3aa: CASSQSEVRGGLSTGELFF; CDR3nt: TGCGCCAGCAGCCAGTCCGAGGTGCGGGGGGGCCTGAGCACCGGGGAGCTGTTTTTT
d_gene: -; abundance: many; j_gene: TRBJ2-3; v_gene: TRBV10-3; CDR3aa: CAISGTNSYTDTQYF; CDR3nt: TGTGCCATCAGTGGGACTAACTCTTACACAGATACGCAGTATTTT
d_gene: -; abundance: many; j_gene: TRBJ2-1; v_gene: TRBV20-1; CDR3aa: CSVRGSGTYNEQFF; CDR3nt: TGCAGTGTCAGGGGTAGCGGAACCTACAATGAGCAGTTCTTC
d_gene: TRBD2; abundance: many; j_gene: TRBJ2-3; v_gene: TRBV9; CDR3aa: CASSISGTGTDTQYF; CDR3nt: TGTGCCAGCAGCATTAGCGGGACCGGCACAGATACGCAGTATTTT
d_gene: -; abundance: many; j_gene: TRBJ2-4; v_gene: TRBV5-6; CDR3aa: CASSFSGAGFRENIQYF; CDR3nt: TGTGCCAGCAGCTTTTCCGGGGCAGGGTTTAGGGAAAACATTCAGTACTTC
d_gene: TRBD1; abundance: few; j_gene: TRBJ2-7; v_gene: TRBV29-1; CDR3aa: CSFKGTGPVREQYF; CDR3nt: TGCAGCTTTAAAGGGACAGGGCCTGTTCGGGAGCAGTACTTC
d_gene: -; abundance: many; j_gene: TRBJ2-7; v_gene: TRBV5-1; CDR3aa: CASSLGNEQYF; CDR3nt: TGCGCCAGCAGCTTGGGGAACGAGCAGTACTTC
d_gene: TRBD1; abundance: many; j_gene: TRBJ1-2; v_gene: TRBV9; CDR3aa: CASSLQGAGYGYTF; CDR3nt: TGTGCCAGCAGCCTTCAGGGGGCCGGCTATGGCTACACCTTC
d_gene: -; abundance: once; j_gene: TRBJ1-4; v_gene: TRBV18; CDR3aa: CASSPTAETTNEKLFF; CDR3nt: TGTGCCAGCTCACCAACGGCCGAAACAACTAATGAAAAACTGTTTTTT
d_gene: -; abundance: -; j_gene: TRBJ1-1; v_gene: TRBV7-6; CDR3aa: CASSLDTITEAFF; CDR3nt: TGTGCCAGCAGCTTGGATACGATCACTGAAGCCTTCTTT
d_gene: -; abundance: -; j_gene: TRBJ1-5; v_gene: TRBV28; CDR3aa: CASSLSEGAVNQPQHF; CDR3nt: TGTGCCAGCAGTTTATCTGAAGGGGCGGTGAATCAGCCCCAGCATTTT
d_gene: -; abundance: many; j_gene: TRBJ1-2; v_gene: TRBV12-3/TRBV12-4; CDR3aa: CASSLARNYGYTF; CDR3nt: TGTGCCAGCAGTTTAGCGAGGAACTATGGCTACACCTTC
d_gene: -; abundance: -; j_gene: TRBJ2-7; v_gene: TRBV6-1; CDR3aa: CASIHFETAITYEQYF; CDR3nt: TGTGCCAGCATCCACTTCGAGACAGCCATAACCTACGAGCAGTACTTC
d_gene: -; abundance: many; j_gene: TRBJ1-5; v_gene: TRBV5-5; CDR3aa: CASSSYRAAEPQHF; CDR3nt: TGTGCCAGCAGCTCCTACAGGGCCGCGGAGCCCCAGCATTTT
d_gene: TRBD1; abundance: -; j_gene: TRBJ1-2; v_gene: TRBV4-3; CDR3aa: CASSQGTGQGNYGYTF; CDR3nt: TGCGCCAGCAGCCAAGGGACGGGACAGGGAAACTATGGCTACACCTTC
d_gene: TRBD2; abundance: many; j_gene: TRBJ2-7; v_gene: TRBV6-6; CDR3aa: CASSQLAAIPYEQYF; CDR3nt: TGTGCCAGCAGTCAACTAGCGGCCATCCCCTACGAGCAGTACTTC
d_gene: -; abundance: few; j_gene: TRBJ1-5; v_gene: TRBV7-9; CDR3aa: CATSGEGSNQPQHF; CDR3nt: TGTGCCACCTCGGGGGAAGGGAGCAATCAGCCCCAGCATTTT
d_gene: TRBD1; abundance: few; j_gene: TRBJ2-7; v_gene: TRBV29-1; CDR3aa: CSVLGQGMQYF; CDR3nt: TGCAGCGTCCTGGGACAGGGAATGCAGTACTTC
d_gene: TRBD1; abundance: many; j_gene: TRBJ2-7; v_gene: TRBV3-1; CDR3aa: CASSRGQGYYEQYF; CDR3nt: TGTGCCAGCAGCCGGGGACAGGGGTATTACGAGCAGTACTTC
d_gene: TRBD2; abundance: many; j_gene: TRBJ2-7; v_gene: TRBV2; CDR3aa: CASSEGTSGTYEQYF; CDR3nt: TGTGCCAGCAGTGAAGGGACTAGCGGAACCTACGAGCAGTACTTC
d_gene: -; abundance: -; j_gene: TRBJ1-2; v_gene: TRBV7-2; CDR3aa: CASSLGVAGGAVYGYTF; CDR3nt: TGTGCCAGCAGCTTAGGTGTGGCGGGGGGCGCGGTCTATGGCTACACCTTC
d_gene: TRBD2; abundance: many; j_gene: TRBJ2-3; v_gene: TRBV9; CDR3aa: CASSATSGLAGGLDTQYF; CDR3nt: TGTGCCAGCAGCGCAACGTCAGGACTAGCGGGGGGGTTAGATACGCAGTATTTT
d_gene: -; abundance: many; j_gene: TRBJ2-3; v_gene: TRBV20-1; CDR3aa: CSATFVEPSTDTQYF; CDR3nt: TGCAGTGCTACCTTCGTGGAACCCAGCACAGATACGCAGTATTTT
d_gene: TRBD2; abundance: many; j_gene: TRBJ2-1; v_gene: TRBV11-2; CDR3aa: CASSPQREGLYNEQFF; CDR3nt: TGTGCCAGCAGCCCCCAGCGGGAGGGCCTCTACAATGAGCAGTTCTTC
d_gene: -; abundance: many; j_gene: TRBJ2-7; v_gene: TRBV7-2; CDR3aa: CASSLIGQGSYEQYF; CDR3nt: TGTGCCAGCAGCTTAATCGGCCAGGGGTCCTACGAGCAGTACTTC
d_gene: -; abundance: many; j_gene: TRBJ1-6; v_gene: TRBV20-1; CDR3aa: CSAHSQLYNSPLHF; CDR3nt: TGCAGTGCCCACTCACAGCTCTATAATTCACCCCTCCACTTT
d_gene: TRBD1; abundance: many; j_gene: TRBJ1-5; v_gene: TRBV9; CDR3aa: CASSATGQGNTPQHF; CDR3nt: TGTGCCAGCAGCGCTACCGGACAGGGCAATACGCCCCAGCATTTT
d_gene: TRBD2; abundance: many; j_gene: TRBJ2-2; v_gene: TRBV11-3; CDR3aa: CASSRRSGRGTGELFF; CDR3nt: TGTGCCAGCAGCCGCCGCAGCGGGAGGGGGACCGGGGAGCTGTTTTTT
d_gene: TRBD2; abundance: many; j_gene: TRBJ2-3; v_gene: TRBV14; CDR3aa: CASSQEWGRATDTQYF; CDR3nt: TGTGCCAGCAGCCAAGAATGGGGGAGGGCCACAGATACGCAGTATTTT
d_gene: -; abundance: many; j_gene: TRBJ2-4; v_gene: TRBV28; CDR3aa: CASQPGNSRNIQYF; CDR3nt: TGTGCCAGTCAACCGGGAAACTCCAGAAACATTCAGTACTTC
d_gene: -; abundance: many; j_gene: TRBJ2-5; v_gene: TRBV5-1; CDR3aa: CASGIQGHPSETQYF; CDR3nt: TGCGCCAGCGGGATACAGGGACACCCTTCGGAGACCCAGTACTTC
d_gene: TRBD1; abundance: many; j_gene: TRBJ2-1; v_gene: TRBV10-3; CDR3aa: CAISGRDRANEQFF; CDR3nt: TGTGCCATCAGTGGCCGGGACAGGGCGAATGAGCAGTTCTTC
d_gene: -; abundance: many; j_gene: TRBJ2-7; v_gene: TRBV7-8; CDR3aa: CASSLGTRTVSYEQYF; CDR3nt: TGTGCCAGCAGCTTAGGAACCCGGACAGTCTCCTACGAGCAGTACTTC
d_gene: -; abundance: many; j_gene: TRBJ2-5; v_gene: TRBV7-2; CDR3aa: CASSLAGGADRETQYF; CDR3nt: TGTGCCAGCAGCTTAGCGGGGGGGGCCGATCGGGAGACCCAGTACTTC
d_gene: -; abundance: many; j_gene: TRBJ2-1; v_gene: TRBV11-2; CDR3aa: CASSLGAGINEQFF; CDR3nt: TGTGCCAGCAGCTTAGGGGCAGGGATAAATGAGCAGTTCTTC
d_gene: -; abundance: large; j_gene: TRBJ2-7; v_gene: TRBV2; CDR3aa: CASSDGRVSHEQYF; CDR3nt: TGTGCCAGCAGTGACGGTAGGGTCTCCCACGAGCAGTACTTC
d_gene: -; abundance: many; j_gene: TRBJ2-7; v_gene: TRBV29-1; CDR3aa: CSADVSGRGEQYF; CDR3nt: TGCAGCGCCGACGTGAGTGGAAGGGGCGAGCAGTACTTC
d_gene: TRBD1; abundance: -; j_gene: TRBJ1-5; v_gene: TRBV27; CDR3aa: CASSPTSGGGGQPQHF; CDR3nt: TGTGCCAGCAGTCCCACTTCAGGGGGCGGGGGCCAGCCCCAGCATTTT
d_gene: -; abundance: many; j_gene: TRBJ2-1; v_gene: TRBV5-1; CDR3aa: CASSLSRRTTDNEQFF; CDR3nt: TGCGCCAGCAGCTTGTCCCGAAGGACAACCGACAATGAGCAGTTCTTC
d_gene: -; abundance: many; j_gene: TRBJ1-1; v_gene: TRBV4-3; CDR3aa: CASSEGGRGRNTEAFF; CDR3nt: TGCGCCAGCAGCGAAGGGGGGCGGGGTCGAAACACTGAAGCTTTCTTT
d_gene: TRBD1; abundance: many; j_gene: TRBJ2-1; v_gene: TRBV5-5; CDR3aa: CASSLGSGQGYNEQFF; CDR3nt: TGTGCCAGCAGCTTAGGATCGGGACAGGGCTACAATGAGCAGTTCTTC
d_gene: -; abundance: -; j_gene: TRBJ2-1; v_gene: TRBV7-2; CDR3aa: CASFGRTKQFF; CDR3nt: TGTGCCAGCTTCGGTCGGACTAAGCAGTTCTTC
d_gene: -; abundance: many; j_gene: TRBJ1-1; v_gene: TRBV9; CDR3aa: CASSVAPTARNTEAFF; CDR3nt: TGTGCCAGCAGCGTGGCCCCGACAGCCCGGAACACTGAAGCTTTCTTT
d_gene: TRBD2; abundance: -; j_gene: TRBJ2-2; v_gene: TRBV7-6; CDR3aa: CASSLVTSGGAYTGELFF; CDR3nt: TGTGCCAGCAGCTTAGTCACTAGCGGGGGGGCCTACACCGGGGAGCTGTTTTTT
d_gene: -; abundance: many; j_gene: TRBJ2-5; v_gene: TRBV19; CDR3aa: CASSIWGRETQYF; CDR3nt: TGTGCCAGTAGTATCTGGGGGCGAGAGACCCAGTACTTC
d_gene: TRBD1; abundance: many; j_gene: TRBJ2-7; v_gene: TRBV20-1; CDR3aa: CSASAGTGPYEQYF; CDR3nt: TGCAGTGCTAGTGCAGGGACAGGGCCCTACGAGCAGTACTTC
d_gene: -; abundance: many; j_gene: TRBJ1-2; v_gene: TRBV20-1; CDR3aa: CSARGGHNYGYTF; CDR3nt: TGCAGTGCTAGAGGCGGCCATAACTATGGCTACACCTTC
d_gene: TRBD2; abundance: few; j_gene: TRBJ2-3; v_gene: TRBV5-1; CDR3aa: CASSLGTSGGADTQYF; CDR3nt: TGCGCCAGCAGCTTGGGGACTAGCGGGGGGGCAGATACGCAGTATTTT
d_gene: -; abundance: many; j_gene: TRBJ2-3; v_gene: TRBV5-1; CDR3aa: CASSLTPTDTQYF; CDR3nt: TGCGCCAGCAGCTTGACCCCAACAGATACGCAGTATTTT
d_gene: TRBD2; abundance: -; j_gene: TRBJ2-7; v_gene: TRBV5-1; CDR3aa: CASSLARLAGAYEQYF; CDR3nt: TGCGCCAGCAGCTTGGCTCGTCTAGCGGGGGCCTACGAGCAGTACTTC
d_gene: -; abundance: many; j_gene: TRBJ2-1; v_gene: TRBV29-1; CDR3aa: CSVEAGYDNEQFF; CDR3nt: TGCAGCGTTGAAGCTGGGTATGACAATGAGCAGTTCTTC
d_gene: -; abundance: many; j_gene: TRBJ2-7; v_gene: TRBV6-5; CDR3aa: CASSFRINHEQYF; CDR3nt: TGTGCCAGCAGTTTCCGGATAAACCACGAGCAGTACTTC
d_gene: -; abundance: many; j_gene: TRBJ1-1; v_gene: TRBV5-1; CDR3aa: CASSWDGKNTEAFF; CDR3nt: TGCGCCAGCAGTTGGGACGGGAAGAACACTGAAGCTTTCTTT
d_gene: TRBD1; abundance: many; j_gene: TRBJ2-3; v_gene: TRBV6-5; CDR3aa: CASRTGGRDTQYF; CDR3nt: TGTGCCAGCAGGACAGGGGGCAGGGATACGCAGTATTTT